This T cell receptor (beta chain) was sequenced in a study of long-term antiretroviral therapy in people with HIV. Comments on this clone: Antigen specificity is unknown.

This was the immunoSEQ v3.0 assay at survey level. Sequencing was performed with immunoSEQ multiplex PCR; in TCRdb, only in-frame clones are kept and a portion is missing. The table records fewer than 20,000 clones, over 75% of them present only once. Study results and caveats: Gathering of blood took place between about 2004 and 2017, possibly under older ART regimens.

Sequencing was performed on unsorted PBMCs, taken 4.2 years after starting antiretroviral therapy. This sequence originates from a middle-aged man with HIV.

The CDR3 sequence is CASSQERTFLDTEAFF. CDR3 DNA sequence: TGTGCCAGCAGCCAAGAGAGAACATTTTTAGACACTGAAGCTTTCTTT. J is TRBJ1-1 and V is TRBV7-2; unclear D gene. V was clipped by 5 bases and J by 3 bases, with 19 bases between them. The CDR3 contains 16 residues. Germline V gene data show CDR1 as SGHTA and CDR2 as FQGNSA.